The 22 T cell receptor beta chains in this list originate from one sample, sequenced in a study of shared clonotypes between healthy human individuals. This table comes from immunoSEQ multiplex PCR, and its TCRdb copy is limited to in-frame clones, with some not included. Among over a million clones, 95% to 97% were seen once, and the ten largest hold approximately 1.1%. The sequenced sample was naive CD4+ T cells sorted from blood. Indicated subset: CD45RA+ positively selected. These TCRs come from a young man in good health.

This rearrangement joins TRBV2 to TRBJ2-1; 11 nucleotides match TRBD2. V was clipped by 4 bases and J by 8 bases; unmatched bases: 10. Germline V CDR1 and CDR2: SNHLY, FYNNEI. The CDR3 is made up of 16 amino acids. The CDR3 region has the DNA TGTGCCAGCAGTGGCTTTCGTAGCGGGAGGGGGGATGAGCAGTTCTTC. Translated, it gives CASSGFRSGRGDEQFF.

The count of this clone is one. The same CDR3 arises from other DNA sequences in this sample as well. The chain uses TRBV5-1 and TRBJ2-3; weak D call: TRBD1 (5 bases). Germline CDR1 is SGHRS and CDR2 is YFSETQ. V lost 0 bases to trimming and J lost 1 base, with 6 bases between them. The CDR3 is 14 residues long. In DNA, the CDR3 is TGCGCCAGCAGCTTGGGGGGCCGCACAGATACGCAGTATTTT. It translates to CASSLGGRTDTQYF.

The chain has TRBV2 and TRBJ2-5; D gene ambiguous. The CDR3 extends over 12 amino acids. V was clipped by 7 bases and J by 7 bases, with 13 bases between them. CDR1 SNHLY and CDR2 FYNNEI come from the germline V gene. The CDR3 coding sequence is TGTGCCAGCATGGGTGATGGTGTGACCCAGTACTTC. Protein sequence: CASMGDGVTQYF.

This chain uses TRBV7-9 with TRBJ1-4; no clear D. The CDR3 has 13 residues. Germline CDR1 and CDR2: SEHNR and FQNEAQ (reference sequence). Deletions cut 3 bases from V and 4 bases from J, with 6 bases between. The CDR3 DNA reads as TGTGCCAGCAGCTTCTCGGGTAATGAAAAACTGTTTTTT. Translated, it gives CASSFSGNEKLFF.

The rearrangement links TRBV9 to TRBJ2-5; 7 bases are shared with TRBD2. This CDR3 has 16 amino acids. Germline V gives CDR1 SGDLS, CDR2 YYNGEE. The V segment lost 0 bases and the J segment 2 bases; nucleotides outside the gene matches: 7. The DNA for the CDR3 is TGTGCCAGCAGCGTAGGGAGTAGCGGGCCGCAAGAGACCCAGTACTTC. It specifies CASSVGSSGPQETQYF.

This rearrangement joins TRBV6-5 to TRBJ2-1; D not resolved. CDR1 and CDR2 from the germline V gene are MNHEY and SVGAGI. This CDR3 is built from 16 residues. V shed 2 bases and J shed 1 base, with 12 bases lying between them. The CDR3 region is CASSYRGVGSYNEQFF. CDR3 nucleotides: TGTGCCAGCAGTTACCGTGGGGTAGGGTCCTACAATGAGCAGTTCTTC.

Worth noting for this clone: Its ends do not fully match the called genes, so a read error is possible. V usage is TRBV18 and J usage is TRBJ2-3; 14 bases agree with TRBD2. This CDR3 comprises 15 residues. Per the germline V gene, CDR1 is KGHSH and CDR2 is LQKENI. The DNA for the CDR3 is TGTGCCAGCGCACCGGGACTAGCGGGAGTAGATACGCAGTATTTT. It codes for CASAPGLAGVDTQYF.

The chain carries TRBV7-6 and TRBJ2-7, with 9 bases fitting TRBD2. This CDR3 is built from 15 residues. After removal of 5 bases from V and 4 bases from J, the junction contained 9 bases not matched to a gene. Looked up from germline, CDR1 is SGHVS and CDR2 is FNYEAQ. The CDR3 region is CASSPVVAGAYEQYF. The CDR3 DNA is TGTGCCAGCAGCCCTGTAGTAGCGGGAGCGTACGAGCAGTACTTC.

The V call is TRBV15, the J call TRBJ1-1, with 10 bases aligning to TRBD1. Per the germline V gene, CDR1 is LNHNV and CDR2 is YYDKDF (reference sequence). The length of the CDR3 is 13 residues. V dropped 5 bases and J dropped 10; count of bases not matched to a gene: 7. The CDR3 spells CATSLDRGHRAFF. For the CDR3, the DNA is TGTGCCACCAGCCTTGACAGGGGGCATAGAGCTTTCTTT.

The gene calls are TRBV27 and TRBJ2-1; 10 bases agree with TRBD2. The CDR3 is 17 amino acids. The ends lost 5 bases at V and 7 bases at J; junction bases unmatched: 14. Germline loops: CDR1 MNHEY, CDR2 SMNVEV (reference sequence). The CDR3 reads CASSPFNLAGVRNEQFF. The CDR3 nucleotides read TGTGCCAGCAGTCCATTCAACCTAGCGGGAGTAAGAAATGAGCAGTTCTTC.

CDR3 amino acids: CATITGRGTEAFF. The DNA of the CDR3 is TGTGCCACCATAACAGGGAGAGGCACTGAAGCTTTCTTT. This rearrangement joins TRBV15 to TRBJ1-1; D perhaps matches TRBD1 (6 bases). V was trimmed by 7 bases and J by 4 bases, leaving 13 bases between them. The CDR3 spans 13 residues. Germline CDR1 reads LNHNV; CDR2 reads YYDKDF (reference sequence).

This sequence joins TRBV11-3 and TRBJ2-6, with D hard to call. Trimming took 1 base from V and 2 from J, leaving 12 bases between them. The CDR3 length is 17 residues. Per germline, CDR1 SGHNT and CDR2 YENEEA. As DNA, the CDR3 is TGTGCCAGCAGCTTAGGTTCGGGTACCGCTGGGGCCAACGTCCTGACTTTC. It yields the protein CASSLGSGTAGANVLTF. Full variable domain (rest looked up from reference TRBV11-3 and TRBJ2-6): EAGVVQSPRYKIIEKKQPVAFWCNPISGHNTLYWYLQNLGQGPELLIRYENEEAVDDSQLPKDRFSAERLKGVDSTLKIQPAELGDSAVYLCASSLGSGTAGANVLTFGAGSRLTVL.

The chain links TRBV7-9 to TRBJ1-1, with no clear D. Germline lookup yields CDR1 SEHNR and CDR2 FQNEAQ (reference sequence). The V and J ends lost 3 bases and 2 bases respectively, with 7 bases between them. This CDR3 spans 13 amino acids. CDR3 protein: CASSLRRNTEAFF. CDR3 nucleotide sequence: TGTGCCAGCAGCTTGAGGCGAAACACTGAAGCTTTCTTT.

The chain is built from TRBV7-9 and TRBJ2-2; the match to TRBD1 covers 7 bases. Germline V CDR1 and CDR2: SEHNR, FQNEAQ (reference sequence). J lost 2 bases, V lost 4 bases, and 7 bases had no gene match. The CDR3 consists of 16 residues. The CDR3 bases are TGTGCCAGCAGCTATTTGACAGGGAGTAACACCGGGGAGCTGTTTTTT. This gives the protein CASSYLTGSNTGELFF. Complete variable domain (other parts from reference TRBV7-9 and TRBJ2-2): DTGVSQNPRHKITKRGQNVTFRCDPISEHNRLYWYRQTLGQGPEFLTYFQNEAQLEKSRLLSDRFSAERPKGSFSTLEIQRTEQGDSAMYLCASSYLTGSNTGELFFGEGSRLTVL.

The gene calls are TRBV4-1 and TRBJ2-5, with D tentatively TRBD1 or TRBD2 (5 bases each). Trimming stripped 1 base from V and 4 bases from J, with 7 bases between. This CDR3 is 13 amino acids long. Per germline, CDR1 MGHRA and CDR2 YSYEKL. CDR3 residues: CASSQGGGETQYF. The DNA for the CDR3 is TGCGCCAGCAGCCAAGGTGGGGGAGAGACCCAGTACTTC.

V and J are TRBV11-3 and TRBJ2-1; the D gene is possibly TRBD2 (5 bases). The length of the CDR3 is 17 residues. Germline V gives CDR1 SGHNT, CDR2 YENEEA. Trimming removed 4 bases at V and 0 bases at J, with 16 bases between. The chain's CDR3 is CASSSRAGRTSYNEQFF. The CDR3 DNA reads TGTGCCAGCAGCTCTAGGGCGGGTAGAACCTCCTACAATGAGCAGTTCTTC. Based on the CDR3 plus reference TRBV11-3 and TRBJ2-1, the full variable domain is EAGVVQSPRYKIIEKKQPVAFWCNPISGHNTLYWYLQNLGQGPELLIRYENEEAVDDSQLPKDRFSAERLKGVDSTLKIQPAELGDSAVYLCASSSRAGRTSYNEQFFGPGTRLTVL.

The chain couples TRBV5-6 to TRBJ2-3; possibly TRBD2 for D (6 bases). This CDR3 contains 15 residues. The V and J ends lost 0 bases and 3 bases respectively, with 11 bases between them. The V gene's germline CDR1 is SGHDT and CDR2 YYEEEE. For the CDR3, the DNA is TGTGCCAGCAGCTTGGCCCTAGCGAGGACAGATACGCAGTATTTT. This gives the protein CASSLALARTDTQYF.

V and J are TRBV28 and TRBJ2-7, with D maybe TRBD2 (5 bases). The germline CDR1 and CDR2 sequences are MDHEN and SYDVKM. The CDR3 is 17 residues long. V lost 4 bases to trimming and J lost 3 bases, with 22 bases between them. Written as DNA, the CDR3 is TGTGCCAGCAGTTCCCGGACCGAAGCTAGCCGAATCTACGAGCAGTACTTC. Amino acid sequence: CASSSRTEASRIYEQYF. Drawing the rest from reference TRBV28 and TRBJ2-7, the complete variable domain is DVKVTQSSRYLVKRTGEKVFLECVQDMDHENMFWYRQDPGLGLRLIYFSYDVKMKEKGDIPEGYSVSREKKERFSLILESASTNQTSMYLCASSSRTEASRIYEQYFGPGTRLTVT.

V and J are TRBV2 and TRBJ1-3, with TRBD1 matching over 7 bases. The CDR3 spans 13 residues. Germline CDR1 reads SNHLY; CDR2 reads FYNNEI. J was trimmed by 3 bases and V by 10 bases; bases with no gene match: 6. This chain's CDR3 is CATRQGGGNTIYF. The CDR3 bases are TGTGCCACCAGACAGGGAGGTGGAAACACCATATATTTT.

This chain uses TRBV7-3 with TRBJ2-1; D is unclear. Trimming cost V 0 bases and J 10 bases, with 7 bases left between them. The CDR3 totals 12 residues. CDR1 SGHTA and CDR2 FQGTGA come from the germline V gene. The CDR3 sequence is CASSLTEKEQFF. The DNA for the CDR3 is TGTGCCAGCAGCTTAACCGAAAAGGAGCAGTTCTTC.

The chain uses TRBV19 and TRBJ2-7; TRBD2 agrees at 7 bases. Germline CDR1 LNHDA, CDR2 SQIVND (reference sequence). Germline trimming cut 5 bases from V and 2 bases from J; bases unmatched to any gene: 9. The CDR3 totals 15 residues. CDR3 DNA: TGTGCCAGTAGTCCTTCTAGCGGCGCCCCCTACGAGCAGTACTTC. It codes for CASSPSSGAPYEQYF.

This chain joins TRBV4-1 and TRBJ2-1, with 11 bases lining up with TRBD2. The length of the CDR3 is 13 residues. Germline CDR1 MGHRA, CDR2 YSYEKL. J lost 8 bases, V lost 6 bases, and 3 bases had no gene match. CDR3 coding DNA: TGCGCCAGCAGTAGCGGGAGGGCTGATGAGCAGTTCTTC. It codes for CASSSGRADEQFF.